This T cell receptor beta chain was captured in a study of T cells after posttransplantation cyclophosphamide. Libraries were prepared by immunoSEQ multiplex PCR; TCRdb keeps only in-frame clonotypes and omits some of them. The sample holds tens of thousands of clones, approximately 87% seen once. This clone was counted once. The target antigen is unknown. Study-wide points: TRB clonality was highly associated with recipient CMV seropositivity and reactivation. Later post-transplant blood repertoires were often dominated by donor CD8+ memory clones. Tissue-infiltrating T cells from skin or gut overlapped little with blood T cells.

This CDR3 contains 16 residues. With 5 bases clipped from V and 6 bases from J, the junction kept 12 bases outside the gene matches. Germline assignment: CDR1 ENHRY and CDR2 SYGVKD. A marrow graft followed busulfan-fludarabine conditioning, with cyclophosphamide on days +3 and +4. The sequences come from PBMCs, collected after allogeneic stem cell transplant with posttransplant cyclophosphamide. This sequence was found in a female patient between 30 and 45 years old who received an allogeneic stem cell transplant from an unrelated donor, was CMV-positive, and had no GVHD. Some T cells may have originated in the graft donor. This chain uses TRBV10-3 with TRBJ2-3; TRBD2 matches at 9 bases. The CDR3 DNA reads TGTGCCATCAGTTCACTAGCGGCGGGGGGGGTGGATACGCAGTATTTT. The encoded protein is CAISSLAAGGVDTQYF.